The 22 T cell receptor beta chains in this list originate from one sample, sequenced in a study of shared clonotypes between healthy human individuals. It was CD45RO-negative cells, positively selected for CCR7, that made up naive CD8 cells, with terminally differentiated effector memory CD45RA+ cells excluded. Libraries were prepared by immunoSEQ multiplex PCR; TCRdb keeps only in-frame clonotypes and omits some of them. The sample contains about 580,000 clones, 95% to 98% of which appear only once. The sequencing sample was made of naive CD8+ T cells sorted from blood. The source is a man younger than 45 in good health.

V usage is TRBV11-2 and J usage is TRBJ2-5, with 7 bases identical to TRBD2. This CDR3 contains 17 residues. V lost 1 base, J lost 1 base, and 9 bases stayed unmatched. The germline gives CDR1 SGHAT, CDR2 FQNNGV. This chain's CDR3 is CASSLVDQRGPQETQYF. Written as DNA, the CDR3 is TGTGCCAGCAGCTTAGTGGATCAGCGGGGACCCCAAGAGACCCAGTACTTC.

V usage is TRBV7-9 and J usage is TRBJ2-7, with 7 nucleotides matching TRBD1. Germline V lookup: CDR1 SEHNR, CDR2 FQNEAQ (reference sequence). This CDR3 spans 15 amino acids. The J segment lost 7 bases and the V segment lost 5 bases, leaving 14 bases of the junction unmatched. The DNA for the CDR3 is TGTGCCAGCAGCACCAGACAGGGCCTGGTCAGGGAGCAGTACTTC. Amino acid sequence: CASSTRQGLVREQYF.

The chain couples TRBV27 to TRBJ2-3; the match to TRBD2 covers 11 bases. CDR3 length: 17 residues. Germline CDR1 MNHEY, CDR2 SMNVEV (reference sequence). The trim removed 6 bases at V and 1 base at J, leaving 9 bases unmatched. The CDR3 is CASSLQTSGKGTDTQYF. The CDR3 bases are TGTGCCAGCAGCCTCCAGACTAGCGGGAAGGGCACAGATACGCAGTATTTT.

This clone was found once. This chain connects TRBV7-8 to TRBJ2-7; no definite D call. The germline V gene has CDR1 SGHVS and CDR2 FQNEAQ. This CDR3 spans 16 amino acids. The germline V and J ends were trimmed by 2 bases and 2 bases, with 16 bases remaining between them. CDR3 residues: CASSLRSASVTYEQYF. The CDR3 DNA reads as TGTGCCAGCAGCTTAAGGTCAGCGTCTGTCACCTACGAGCAGTACTTC.

For this clone: This CDR3 is also generated by other DNA sequences in the sample. The genes are TRBV27 and TRBJ2-7; TRBD1 matches 7 bases. The J segment lost 3 bases and the V segment lost 5 bases, leaving 7 bases of the junction unmatched. The CDR3 runs 14 residues. The V gene's germline CDR1 is MNHEY and CDR2 SMNVEV (reference sequence). CDR3 bases: TGTGCCAGCAGTCTTACCTCAGGGGGCTACGAGCAGTACTTC. It encodes CASSLTSGGYEQYF.

CDR3 nucleotide sequence: TGTGCCAGCAGCCTAACCCGGGGTGAAGCTTTCTTT. Its protein product is CASSLTRGEAFF. V is TRBV16 and J is TRBJ1-1; D unresolved. This CDR3 is 12 amino acids long. Germline lookup yields CDR1 KGHSY and CDR2 FQNENV. V lost 4 bases and J lost 7, with 10 bases in between. The complete variable domain, with remaining parts taken from reference TRBV16 and TRBJ1-1, reads GEEVAQTPKHLVRGEGQKAKLYCAPIKGHSYVFWYQQVLKNEFKFLISFQNENVFDETGMPKERFSAKCLPNSPCSLEIQATKLEDSAVYFCASSLTRGEAFFGQGTRLTVV.

The chain employs TRBV29-1 and TRBJ2-5; TRBD1 aligns across 7 bases. Germline values: CDR1 SQVTM, CDR2 ANQGSEA. V lost 2 bases and J lost 0; bases outside the gene matches: 9. CDR3 length: 16 amino acids. In nucleotides, the CDR3 is TGCAGCGTTGAATTCCCCGTGGGACAGTACCAAGAGACCCAGTACTTC. This encodes CSVEFPVGQYQETQYF.

The rearrangement links TRBV19 to TRBJ2-7; D ambiguous. This CDR3 contains 15 residues. Trimming pared 3 bases from V and 0 bases from J, leaving 12 bases between. Germline V lookup: CDR1 LNHDA, CDR2 SQIVND (reference sequence). CDR3 protein: CASSIGPGSSYEQYF. For the CDR3, the DNA is TGTGCCAGTAGTATCGGGCCAGGTTCCTCCTACGAGCAGTACTTC.

The count of this clone is one. Germline is not matched at one junction end, which may reflect a read error. This chain links TRBV7-9 with TRBJ2-3; 9 bases match TRBD2. Germline CDR1 is SEHNR and CDR2 is FQNEAQ (reference sequence). This CDR3 has 15 amino acids. For the CDR3, the DNA is TGTACCAGCAGCTTGACTAGCGGTAACACAGATACGCAGTATTTT. It codes for CTSSLTSGNTDTQYF.

The count of this clone is one. This chain links TRBV4-1 with TRBJ2-1; D may be TRBD2 (5 bases). The CDR3 is made up of 14 amino acids. Trimming took 1 base from V and 8 from J, leaving 12 bases between them. Germline CDR1 and CDR2: MGHRA and YSYEKL. The CDR3: CASSQGRYGDEQFF. The CDR3 DNA sequence: TGCGCCAGCAGCCAAGGGAGATACGGGGATGAGCAGTTCTTC.

The CDR3: CASSFIEVSYNEQFF. The CDR3 coding sequence is TGTGCCAGCAGCTTTATCGAAGTATCCTACAATGAGCAGTTCTTC. J is TRBJ2-1 and V is TRBV5-4; unclear D gene. CDR1 is SGHNT and CDR2 is YYREEE in the germline V gene (reference sequence). Trimming took 2 bases from V and 1 from J, leaving 10 bases between them. The CDR3 contains 15 residues.

This chain links TRBV4-1 with TRBJ2-7; D might be TRBD1 (6 bases). The CDR3 runs to 13 residues. V was trimmed by 6 bases and J by 3 bases, leaving 12 bases between them. Germline V lookup: CDR1 MGHRA, CDR2 YSYEKL. CDR3: CASRGQSVYEQYF. CDR3 coding DNA: TGCGCCAGCAGAGGACAGTCTGTCTACGAGCAGTACTTC.

The J gene is TRBJ1-1, the V gene TRBV7-9; D call uncertain. The CDR3 is 11 residues long. V lost 5 bases, J lost 6 bases, and 7 bases lay in between. Per the germline V gene, CDR1 is SEHNR and CDR2 is FQNEAQ (reference sequence). CDR3 coding DNA: TGTGCCAGCAGCCCCGTCCCTGAAGCTTTCTTT. It specifies CASSPVPEAFF.

The chain links TRBV14 to TRBJ1-2; D not resolved. The V and J ends lost 1 base and 4 bases respectively, with 16 bases between them. The CDR3 runs to 16 residues. Germline V gene data show CDR1 as SGHDN and CDR2 as FVKESK. In DNA, the CDR3 is TGTGCCAGCAGCCAAGTCGGGAAACAGCTTGGCTATGGCTACACCTTC. Encoded protein: CASSQVGKQLGYGYTF. The full variable domain, with the rest looked up from reference TRBV14 and TRBJ1-2, is EAGVTQFPSHSVIEKGQTVTLRCDPISGHDNLYWYRRVMGKEIKFLLHFVKESKQDESGMPNNRFLAERTGGTYSTLKVQPAELEDSGVYFCASSQVGKQLGYGYTFGSGTRLTVV.

In this sample, this clone turned up once. V is TRBV7-9 and J is TRBJ2-5; weak D call: TRBD2 (7 bases). V was clipped by 3 bases and J by 3 bases, with 20 bases between them. The CDR3 extends over 17 amino acids. CDR1 is SEHNR and CDR2 is FQNEAQ in the germline V gene (reference sequence). CDR3 bases: TGTGCCAGCAGCTTGCCTATTGGACGGGGGGCAAAAGAGACCCAGTACTTC. It specifies CASSLPIGRGAKETQYF. Looking up the rest from reference TRBV7-9 and TRBJ2-5 gives the full variable domain: DTGVSQNPRHKITKRGQNVTFRCDPISEHNRLYWYRQTLGQGPEFLTYFQNEAQLEKSRLLSDRFSAERPKGSFSTLEIQRTEQGDSAMYLCASSLPIGRGAKETQYFGPGTRLLVL.

The chain recombines TRBV7-3 with TRBJ2-7, with 10 nucleotides matching TRBD2. The CDR3 totals 19 residues. After removal of 1 base from V and 6 bases from J, the junction contained 18 bases not matched to a gene. The germline V gene encodes CDR1 SGHTA and CDR2 FQGTGA. CDR3 DNA sequence: TGTGCCAGCAGCTTAAGGCCCTCCCAAGCGGGAGGGGCGACGGGCGAGCAGTACTTC. This sequence encodes CASSLRPSQAGGATGEQYF.

The count of this clone is one. V gene TRBV4-3 combines with J gene TRBJ2-7, with TRBD1 matching over 9 bases. Unmatched junction bases numbered 7, after V lost 5 bases and J lost 5 bases. Germline CDR1 LGHNA, CDR2 YSLEER. The CDR3 spans 14 residues. The CDR3 nucleotides are TGCGCCAGCAGCACAGGGACAGGGTCCCACGAGCAGTACTTC. Translated: CASSTGTGSHEQYF.

The V gene is TRBV30, the J gene TRBJ1-2, with D tentatively TRBD1 (5 bases). V lost 2 bases and J 4 bases, leaving 14 bases between the germline ends. The CDR3 is 14 amino acids. CDR1 is GTSNPN and CDR2 is SVGIG in the germline V gene (reference sequence). CDR3 nucleotides: TGTGCCTGGAGTATCTCGGCAGGGATCTATGGCTACACCTTC. Residues: CAWSISAGIYGYTF.

The chain recombines TRBV7-9 with TRBJ2-1; the D is unclear. Germline CDR1 and CDR2: SEHNR and FQNEAQ (reference sequence). This CDR3 spans 15 amino acids. Trimming stripped 5 bases from V and 1 base from J, with 12 bases between. Here the CDR3 reads CASSPRIGSYNEQFF. CDR3 sequence (DNA): TGTGCCAGCAGCCCCAGAATAGGGTCCTACAATGAGCAGTTCTTC. Drawing the rest from reference TRBV7-9 and TRBJ2-1, the complete variable domain is DTGVSQNPRHKITKRGQNVTFRCDPISEHNRLYWYRQTLGQGPEFLTYFQNEAQLEKSRLLSDRFSAERPKGSFSTLEIQRTEQGDSAMYLCASSPRIGSYNEQFFGPGTRLTVL.

The chain has TRBV9 and TRBJ2-3; 16 nucleotides line up with TRBD2. The CDR3 sequence is 17 residues long. CDR1 is SGDLS, CDR2 YYNGEE, per germline. The J segment lost 5 bases and the V segment lost 4 bases, leaving 7 bases of the junction unmatched. CDR3 nucleotide sequence: TGTGCCAGCAGCTCGGGACTAGCGGGAGGGCCGAAAGATACGCAGTATTTT. This sequence encodes CASSSGLAGGPKDTQYF.

The chain links TRBV27 to TRBJ2-1, with D possibly matching TRBD2 (6 bases). Germline V lookup: CDR1 MNHEY, CDR2 SMNVEV (reference sequence). The CDR3 is made up of 15 amino acids. Trimming pared 7 bases from V and 4 bases from J, leaving 17 bases between. The DNA of the CDR3 is TGTGCCAGCAACATGAGGACTACGGCTTACAATGAGCAGTTCTTC. Translated, it gives CASNMRTTAYNEQFF.

J is TRBJ2-1 and V is TRBV6-5; 10 bases fit TRBD1. Germline CDR1 is MNHEY and CDR2 is SVGAGI. The ends lost 6 bases at V and 14 bases at J; junction bases unmatched: 7. The CDR3 contains 12 residues. CDR3 in DNA: TGTGCCAGCAGCCCAGGAGGGACAGGGGAGTTCTTC. This codes for CASSPGGTGEFF.